The 16 T cell receptor beta chains presented below share a single source sample, sequenced in a study of technical replicates of blood from a handful of donors. Profiling relied on immunoSEQ multiplex PCR, and the TCRdb table lists in-frame clones only, not all of them. The sample gives tens of thousands of clones, just under 95% of which show up once; more than 0.2% is in the top ten. The sequenced material came from T cells isolated from PBMCs. Source of these receptors: a human donor in good health.

The chain combines TRBV7-9 with TRBJ2-7; 8 bases are a match to TRBD1. The V gene end was trimmed by 2 bases and the J gene end by 7 bases; junction bases not matched to a gene: 7. Germline V gene sequence: CDR1 SEHNR, CDR2 FQNEAQ (reference sequence). The CDR3 extends over 14 amino acids. CDR3 coding DNA: TGTGCCAGCAGCTTAAGGGACAGGCCAAGAGAGCAGTACTTC. Its protein is CASSLRDRPREQYF.

The V call is TRBV5-1, the J call TRBJ2-7; D is perhaps TRBD1 (6 bases). The germline V gene has CDR1 SGHRS and CDR2 YFSETQ. The CDR3 has 15 residues. V was trimmed by 1 base and J by 5 bases, leaving 16 bases between them. This CDR3 is CASSLLQGYANEQYF. Written as DNA, the CDR3 is TGCGCCAGCAGCTTGTTACAGGGTTATGCGAACGAGCAGTACTTC.

The J gene is TRBJ2-7, the V gene TRBV7-2; D remains ambiguous. Germline V gene sequence: CDR1 SGHTA, CDR2 FQGNSA. CDR3 length equals 15 residues. The V gene lost 5 bases and the J gene lost 2 bases, with 16 bases spanning the gap. The CDR3 DNA reads as TGTGCCAGCAGCCCACGACATTCCCTCACCTACGAGCAGTACTTC. This encodes CASSPRHSLTYEQYF.

This sequence joins TRBV5-1 and TRBJ2-6; the match to TRBD2 covers 7 bases. Trimming cost V 4 bases and J 1 base; bases outside gene matches: 5. CDR1 and CDR2 from the germline V gene are SGHRS and YFSETQ. The CDR3 runs 16 residues. CDR3 sequence: CASSVKAGSGANVLTF. CDR3 DNA sequence: TGCGCCAGCAGCGTAAAAGCGGGATCTGGGGCCAACGTCCTGACTTTC.

The J gene is TRBJ2-1, the V gene TRBV5-1, with TRBD2 matching 11 bases. The germline V gene has CDR1 SGHRS and CDR2 YFSETQ. The CDR3 is 16 residues long. V lost 0 bases and J lost 3; bases outside the gene matches: 2. The CDR3 sequence: CASSLGLAGIYNEQFF. In DNA form, the CDR3 reads TGCGCCAGCAGCTTGGGACTAGCGGGGATCTACAATGAGCAGTTCTTC.

This chain uses TRBV5-1 with TRBJ2-3; D unclear. V was pared by 7 bases and J by 8 bases, with 5 bases between. This CDR3 has 9 residues. CDR1 is SGHRS, CDR2 YFSETQ, per germline. CDR3 in amino acids: CASWATQYF. For the CDR3, the DNA is TGCGCCAGCTGGGCTACGCAGTATTTT.

The chain links TRBV10-3 to TRBJ1-4; TRBD1 might be the D (5 bases). CDR3 size: 13 residues. Germline assignment: CDR1 ENHRY and CDR2 SYGVKD. V dropped 6 bases and J dropped 4 bases, with 9 bases sitting between them. The CDR3 loop is CAIRGGINEKLFF. As DNA, the CDR3 is TGTGCCATCAGGGGGGGGATTAATGAAAAACTGTTTTTT.

The chain couples TRBV7-9 to TRBJ1-2, with a weak D call TRBD1 (5 bases). With 5 bases removed from V and 4 bases from J, the gap between germline ends came to 20 bases. The CDR3 runs 16 residues. Germline V gene lookup returns CDR1 SEHNR and CDR2 FQNEAQ (reference sequence). In DNA form, the CDR3 reads TGTGCCAGCAGCCCAGTAAGCAGGGCCTTAGCCTATGGCTACACCTTC. Residues: CASSPVSRALAYGYTF.

This clone was counted once. The chain uses TRBV29-1 and TRBJ2-3, with a possible D match to TRBD1 (6 bases). Germline CDR1 is SQVTM and CDR2 is ANQGSEA. Trimming took off 8 bases at V and 2 bases at J, with 14 bases between the two ends. CDR3 length: 13 amino acids. CDR3 in DNA: TGCAGCTTCTGGACAGCCAACACAGATACGCAGTATTTT. This codes for CSFWTANTDTQYF.

This sequence joins TRBV28 and TRBJ2-7; 8 positions match TRBD2. Germline V gene lookup returns CDR1 MDHEN and CDR2 SYDVKM. The CDR3 length is 15 residues. V lost 3 bases, J lost 4 bases, and 8 bases stayed unmatched. For the CDR3, the DNA is TGTGCCAGCAGTTTTAGCGGGACGCTTGAGTACGAGCAGTACTTC. Translating gives CASSFSGTLEYEQYF.

The chain uses TRBV19 and TRBJ2-5; D is possibly TRBD1 (5 bases). Deletions cut 0 bases from V and 0 bases from J, with 5 bases between. The CDR3 has 14 residues. Germline CDR1 LNHDA, CDR2 SQIVND (reference sequence). The CDR3 nucleotides read TGTGCCAGTAGTATAGAAGGGGACCAAGAGACCCAGTACTTC. This translates into CASSIEGDQETQYF. The variable domain in full, with the rest retrieved from reference TRBV19 and TRBJ2-5, is DGGITQSPKYLFRKEGQNVTLSCEQNLNHDAMYWYRQDPGQGLRLIYYSQIVNDFQKGDIAEGYSVSREKKESFPLTVTSAQKNPTAFYLCASSIEGDQETQYFGPGTRLLVL.

The count of this clone is one. This chain connects TRBV7-9 to TRBJ1-1; TRBD1 agrees at 9 bases. The CDR3 is 14 residues long. In germline, CDR1 is SEHNR, CDR2 FQNEAQ (reference sequence). Unmatched junction bases numbered 11, after V lost 9 bases and J lost 6 bases. CDR3 DNA sequence: TGTGCCAGTAACGGGGACAGGGCAATCTCTGAAGCTTTCTTT. Its translation is CASNGDRAISEAFF. The full variable domain, completed using reference TRBV7-9 and TRBJ1-1, is DTGVSQNPRHKITKRGQNVTFRCDPISEHNRLYWYRQTLGQGPEFLTYFQNEAQLEKSRLLSDRFSAERPKGSFSTLEIQRTEQGDSAMYLCASNGDRAISEAFFGQGTRLTVV.

The chain joins TRBV6-6 to TRBJ1-1; D possibly corresponds to TRBD1 (5 bases). Between the trimmed V and J ends, which lost 6 bases and 5 bases, there was a span of 10 bases. CDR1 and CDR2 (germline): MNHNY, SVGAGI (reference sequence). The CDR3 totals 12 residues. This chain's CDR3 is CASSREGTEAFF. CDR3 nucleotide sequence: TGTGCCAGCAGCAGGGAAGGTACTGAAGCTTTCTTT.

The chain employs TRBV28 and TRBJ2-7, with TRBD1 matching over 7 bases. The V gene's germline CDR1 is MDHEN and CDR2 SYDVKM. Unmatched junction bases numbered 9, after V lost 4 bases and J lost 9 bases. This CDR3 comprises 13 residues. The CDR3 loop reads CASSSPGTAVQYF. For the CDR3, the DNA is TGTGCCAGCAGTTCTCCCGGGACAGCTGTGCAGTACTTC.

The chain has TRBV13 and TRBJ1-1; D might be TRBD1 (5 bases). V was pared by 0 bases and J by 5 bases, with 7 bases between. There are 13 residues in the CDR3. Germline V CDR1 and CDR2: PRHDT, FYEKMQ (reference sequence). CDR3 in DNA: TGTGCCAGCAGCTTAGGGGGGCCGACTGAAGCTTTCTTT. Encoded protein: CASSLGGPTEAFF.

For the CDR3, the DNA is TGTGCCAGCAGCTTAGGGACAGGGGGTGGCGAGCAGTACTTC. This gives the protein CASSLGTGGGEQYF. The rearrangement uses TRBV13 and TRBJ2-7; the match to TRBD1 covers 9 bases. From germline, CDR1 is PRHDT and CDR2 FYEKMQ (reference sequence). V gave up 0 bases and J gave up 6 bases; unmatched junction bases: 3. This CDR3 has 14 amino acids. The full variable domain, rest sourced from reference TRBV13 and TRBJ2-7, is AAGVIQSPRHLIKEKRETATLKCYPIPRHDTVYWYQQGPGQDPQFLISFYEKMQSDKGSIPDRFSAQQFSDYHSELNMSSLELGDSALYFCASSLGTGGGEQYFGPGTRLTVT.